The source of this T cell receptor (beta chain) is a study of neurological immune-mediated disorders. The CDR3 loop spans 14 amino acids. Unmatched junction bases numbered 8, after V lost 6 bases and J lost 5 bases. Synthesis of cDNA was carried out by template-switch 5'RACE. The reaction used 10-nucleotide random UMIs. In TCRdb, the 5' RACE reads were re-called with MiXCR into one record per CDR3 protein. The repertoire holds approximately 46,000 distinct CDR3 sequences, with under 13% as singletons. Findings and caveats of the study: Private repertoires in all groups were suggested by the absence of shared CDR3 amino acid sequences among expanded clones across subjects.

Ten or more counts support this clonotype. No antigen is known for it. The rearrangement links TRBV12-3 or TRBV12-4 to TRBJ2-7; 9 nucleotides line up with TRBD1. The TCR comes from a man between 65 and 85 years old with HTLV-1-associated myelopathy (HAM/TSP). Sequenced material: PBMCs. CDR3 sequence reads: CASSNRQGGNEQYF. The CDR3 DNA is TGTGCCAGCAGCAACCGACAGGGGGGGAACGAGCAGTACTTC.